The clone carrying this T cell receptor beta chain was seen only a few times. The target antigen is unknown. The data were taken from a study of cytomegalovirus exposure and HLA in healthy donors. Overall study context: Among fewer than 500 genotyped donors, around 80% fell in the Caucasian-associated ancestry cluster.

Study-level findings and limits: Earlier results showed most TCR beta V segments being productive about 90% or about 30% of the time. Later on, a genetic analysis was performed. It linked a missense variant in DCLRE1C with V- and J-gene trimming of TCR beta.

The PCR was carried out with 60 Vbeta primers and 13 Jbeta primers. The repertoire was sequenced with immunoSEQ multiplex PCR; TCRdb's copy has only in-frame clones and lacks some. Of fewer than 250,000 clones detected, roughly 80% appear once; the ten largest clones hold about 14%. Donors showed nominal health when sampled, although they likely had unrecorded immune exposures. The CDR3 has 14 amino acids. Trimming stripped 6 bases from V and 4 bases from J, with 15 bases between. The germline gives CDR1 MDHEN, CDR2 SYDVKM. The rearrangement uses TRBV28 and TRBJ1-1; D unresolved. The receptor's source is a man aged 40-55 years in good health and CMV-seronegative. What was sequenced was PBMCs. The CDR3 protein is CASSPPARGTEAFF. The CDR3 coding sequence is TGTGCCAGCAGCCCCCCGGCTCGCGGCACTGAAGCTTTCTTT.